The next 26 T cell receptor beta chains were all read from a single sample in a study of blood T cell repertoires in COVID-19. Data came from immunoSEQ multiplex PCR; TCRdb stores just in-frame clones and leaves some out. The sample lists around 200,000 clones, around 79% occurring once. The sequencing input was peripheral blood. These receptors all come from a woman aged 50 to 60 with acute or convalescent COVID-19.

V usage is TRBV18 and J usage is TRBJ1-2, with D unresolved. This CDR3 region has 13 residues. V lost 2 bases to trimming and J lost 5 bases, with 9 bases between them. CDR1 KGHSH and CDR2 LQKENI come from the germline V gene. CDR3 nucleotides: TGTGCCAGCTCACCAGAGCTGAGTTATGGCTACACCTTC. Protein product: CASSPELSYGYTF. The whole variable domain, filled in from reference TRBV18 and TRBJ1-2, reads NAGVMQNPRHLVRRRGQEARLRCSPMKGHSHVYWYRQLPEEGLKFMVYLQKENIIDESGMPKERFSAEFPKEGPSILRIQQVVRGDSAAYFCASSPELSYGYTFGSGTRLTVV.

A few counts support this clone. The rearrangement links TRBV5-1 to TRBJ1-2; unclear D gene. The V end lost 0 bases, the J end lost 6 bases, and 15 bases lay between the germline ends. The germline V gene has CDR1 SGHRS and CDR2 YFSETQ. The CDR3 is 15 amino acids. The CDR3 loop is CASSLGAGELDGYTF. The CDR3 DNA reads TGCGCCAGCAGCTTGGGCGCTGGGGAGCTGGATGGCTACACCTTC.

The rearrangement links TRBV14 to TRBJ1-1, with unresolved D. The CDR3 sequence is 13 residues long. Germline V gene data show CDR1 as SGHDN and CDR2 as FVKESK. Trimming left V 0 bases short and J 11 bases short, with 13 bases between. CDR3 nucleotide sequence: TGTGCCAGCAGCCAAGAGAATTCAGGTATGGCTTTCTTT. As protein: CASSQENSGMAFF.

The V gene is TRBV5-1, the J gene TRBJ1-4; unclear D gene. This CDR3 is 15 amino acids long. The germline CDR1 and CDR2 sequences are SGHRS and YFSETQ. Trimming stripped 4 bases from V and 0 bases from J, with 10 bases between. In nucleotides, the CDR3 is TGCGCCAGCAGCGGGTTTGGAGCAACTAATGAAAAACTGTTTTTT. This translates into CASSGFGATNEKLFF.

V and J are TRBV27 and TRBJ2-7; 11 nucleotides agree with TRBD2. With V trimmed by 8 bases and J by 0 bases, 9 bases remained unmatched. In germline, CDR1 is MNHEY, CDR2 SMNVEV (reference sequence). The CDR3 extends over 16 amino acids. CDR3 sequence (DNA): TGTGCCAGCTCGGGACTAGCGGTCAGGAGCTCCTACGAGCAGTACTTC. Amino acids: CASSGLAVRSSYEQYF.

V usage is TRBV3-1 (or the pseudogene TRBV3-2) and J usage is TRBJ2-6; D not certain. The CDR3 runs to 16 residues. Germline V gene lookup returns CDR1 LGHDT and CDR2 YNNKEL (reference sequence). V shed 4 bases and J shed 0 bases, with 10 bases lying between them. The CDR3 here is CASSLASVSGANVLTF. The CDR3, as DNA: TGTGCCAGCAGCCTAGCTTCAGTCTCTGGGGCCAACGTCCTGACTTTC.

This rearrangement joins TRBV7-2 to TRBJ2-7; a possible D gene is TRBD2 (5 bases). The V end lost 8 bases, the J end lost 3 bases, and 17 bases lay between the germline ends. The V gene's germline CDR1 is SGHTA and CDR2 FQGNSA. The CDR3 extends over 14 amino acids. The CDR3 DNA reads TGTGCCAGCGGAGTGGGCCAGCGGAACTACGAGCAGTACTTC. Its translation is CASGVGQRNYEQYF.

The V and J genes are TRBV29-1 and TRBJ1-2; tentative D call: TRBD1 (6 bases). The germline V gene has CDR1 SQVTM and CDR2 ANQGSEA. The V end was cut by 5 bases, the J end by 6 bases, with 16 bases between. This CDR3 contains 13 residues. In DNA form, the CDR3 reads TGCAGCGTTTTATATCAGGGGCAGGATGGCTACACCTTC. Protein sequence: CSVLYQGQDGYTF.

J is TRBJ1-4 and V is TRBV4-2; tentative D call: TRBD1 (5 bases). CDR1 is LGHNA, CDR2 YNFKEQ, per germline. V was cut by 1 base and J by 0 bases, with 12 bases left in between. This CDR3 comprises 17 residues. The CDR3 coding sequence is TGTGCCAGCAGCCAAGTACCCCAACAGGCAACTAATGAAAAACTGTTTTTT. It encodes CASSQVPQQATNEKLFF.

The V and J genes are TRBV10-2 and TRBJ2-5, with TRBD2 matching 8 bases. The J segment lost 5 bases and the V segment lost 5 bases, leaving 7 bases of the junction unmatched. Germline CDR1 and CDR2: WSHSY and SAAADI. The CDR3 is 14 amino acids. CDR3 nucleotide sequence: TGCGCCAGCAGTCCCCGACCGGGGGGGGAGACCCAGTACTTC. Translation gives CASSPRPGGETQYF.

The V call is TRBV7-2, the J call TRBJ1-1, with TRBD1 as a possible D gene (5 bases). V lost 7 bases, J lost 1 base, and 10 bases lay in between. The length of the CDR3 is 13 residues. Per germline, CDR1 SGHTA and CDR2 FQGNSA. CDR3 sequence reads: CASTPGQNTEAFF. The CDR3 DNA sequence: TGTGCCAGCACCCCTGGACAGAACACTGAAGCTTTCTTT.

This clone was observed once. V usage is TRBV3-1 (or the pseudogene TRBV3-2) and J usage is TRBJ1-3; possibly TRBD1 for D (5 bases). The CDR3 runs 16 residues. V was trimmed by 5 bases and J by 0 bases, leaving 14 bases between them. Looked up from germline, CDR1 is LGHDT and CDR2 is YNNKEL (reference sequence). CDR3 DNA: TGTGCCAGCAGCACCCGGGGGGGGAGCTCTGGAAACACCATATATTTT. Its protein is CASSTRGGSSGNTIYF.

The chain uses TRBV5-1 and TRBJ2-7; 10 bases are shared with TRBD1. V gave up 2 bases and J gave up 2 bases; unmatched junction bases: 4. Germline V gene sequence: CDR1 SGHRS, CDR2 YFSETQ. This CDR3 is built from 15 residues. Here the CDR3 reads CASSLGTGEAYEQYF. CDR3 in DNA: TGCGCCAGCAGCTTAGGGACAGGGGAGGCCTACGAGCAGTACTTC.

This rearrangement joins TRBV5-1 to TRBJ1-1; D is uncertain. The ends were cut back, 6 bases at V and 1 base at J, with 13 bases in the middle. CDR1 and CDR2 from the germline V gene are SGHRS and YFSETQ. CDR3 length equals 14 residues. CDR3 sequence: CASKLGGPNTEAFF. CDR3 in DNA: TGCGCCAGCAAATTGGGAGGCCCGAACACTGAAGCTTTCTTT.

The count of this clone is one. V and J are TRBV20-1 and TRBJ1-2, with D perhaps matching TRBD1 (5 bases). CDR3 length equals 11 residues. The V end was cut by 3 bases, the J end by 8 bases, with 10 bases between. The germline V gene encodes CDR1 DFQATT and CDR2 SNEGSKA (reference sequence). CDR3 amino acids: CSASSQGGYTF. Here the CDR3 DNA reads TGCAGTGCTAGTTCTCAGGGAGGCTACACCTTC.

J is TRBJ2-2 and V is TRBV29-1; tentative D call: TRBD2 (6 bases). The CDR3 is 13 amino acids. The V and J ends lost 4 bases and 9 bases respectively, with 15 bases between them. Germline CDR1 reads SQVTM; CDR2 reads ANQGSEA. The CDR3 DNA follows: TGCAGCGTTGCATGGGACTCCGACCGGGAGCTGTTTTTT. It specifies CSVAWDSDRELFF.

The J gene is TRBJ2-2, the V gene TRBV6-2 or TRBV6-3; perhaps TRBD2 as D (6 bases). V dropped 2 bases and J dropped 4 bases, with 14 bases sitting between them. In germline, CDR1 is MNHEY, CDR2 SVGEGT. The CDR3 extends over 16 amino acids. The CDR3 protein is CASSYPSGAGTGELFF. CDR3 bases: TGTGCCAGCAGTTACCCTTCGGGAGCGGGCACCGGGGAGCTGTTTTTT.

The gene calls are TRBV5-1 and TRBJ2-7, with D tentatively TRBD2 (5 bases). Germline CDR1 reads SGHRS; CDR2 reads YFSETQ. V was pared by 2 bases and J by 1 base, with 13 bases between. The CDR3 has 15 residues. The CDR3 here is CASSFGSGSSYEQYF. CDR3 in DNA: TGCGCCAGCAGCTTTGGCAGCGGATCGTCCTACGAGCAGTACTTC.

This chain joins TRBV19 and TRBJ1-1; unclear D gene. The CDR3 is 14 residues long. Germline V gene sequence: CDR1 LNHDA, CDR2 SQIVND (reference sequence). V was clipped by 6 bases and J by 1 base, with 12 bases between them. CDR3 bases: TGTGCCAGTAGCCGAGTGCGGCAGAACACTGAAGCTTTCTTT. Amino acids: CASSRVRQNTEAFF.

The rearrangement uses TRBV10-2 and TRBJ2-7; 7 nucleotides agree with TRBD2. This CDR3 has 13 residues. After removal of 6 bases from V and 2 bases from J, the junction contained 4 bases not matched to a gene. Germline V gene lookup returns CDR1 WSHSY and CDR2 SAAADI. CDR3 protein: CASSRGLAYEQYF. The CDR3 DNA reads TGCGCCAGCAGCCGCGGACTAGCCTACGAGCAGTACTTC.

This clone was seen once. V is TRBV28 and J is TRBJ2-5; D is possibly TRBD2 (7 bases). Germline V lookup: CDR1 MDHEN, CDR2 SYDVKM. V was pared by 2 bases and J by 4 bases, with 14 bases between. CDR3 size: 15 residues. CDR3 sequence reads: CASSLIPGGGETQYF. The CDR3 nucleotides read TGTGCCAGCAGTTTAATTCCGGGGGGCGGAGAGACCCAGTACTTC.

The chain couples TRBV5-5 to TRBJ2-7; D is possibly TRBD1 (5 bases). Germline CDR1 is SGHKS and CDR2 is YYEKEE (reference sequence). CDR3 size: 14 residues. The V end lost 0 bases, the J end lost 2 bases, and 9 bases lay between the germline ends. CDR3 protein: CASSLARQPYEQYF. The CDR3 region has the DNA TGTGCCAGCAGCTTGGCCCGACAGCCCTACGAGCAGTACTTC.

The gene calls are TRBV7-2 and TRBJ2-7; 9 nucleotides align to TRBD1. V shed 4 bases and J 3 bases; nucleotides not matched to a gene: 7. Germline CDR1 SGHTA, CDR2 FQGNSA. This CDR3 comprises 15 residues. CDR3 bases: TGTGCCAGCAGCTCTACAGGGGGCTCGCTCTACGAGCAGTACTTC. Translation gives CASSSTGGSLYEQYF. Full variable domain (missing parts from reference TRBV7-2 and TRBJ2-7): GAGVSQSPSNKVTEKGKDVELRCDPISGHTALYWYRQSLGQGLEFLIYFQGNSAPDKSGLPSDRFSAERTGGSVSTLTIQRTQQEDSAVYLCASSSTGGSLYEQYFGPGTRLTVT.

The count of this clone is one. This rearrangement joins TRBV9 to TRBJ1-3; 7 bases align to TRBD1. Germline lookup yields CDR1 SGDLS and CDR2 YYNGEE. The V segment lost 3 bases and the J segment 0 bases; nucleotides outside the gene matches: 6. CDR3 size: 16 residues. CDR3 protein: CASSATQGFSGNTIYF. CDR3 DNA: TGTGCCAGCAGCGCGACACAGGGGTTCTCTGGAAACACCATATATTTT. The full variable domain, in which reference TRBV9 and TRBJ1-3 provide the parts outside the CDR3, is DSGVTQTPKHLITATGQRVTLRCSPRSGDLSVYWYQQSLDQGLQFLIQYYNGEERAKGNILERFSAQQFPDLHSELNLSSLELGDSALYFCASSATQGFSGNTIYFGEGSWLTVV.

The chain couples TRBV5-4 to TRBJ1-3, with D tentatively TRBD1 (5 bases). Trimming stripped 4 bases from V and 2 bases from J, with 13 bases between. CDR3 length: 15 amino acids. Germline V CDR1 and CDR2: SGHNT, YYREEE (reference sequence). Here the CDR3 DNA reads TGTGCCAGCAGCATAGACCAGGGAACTGGAAACACCATATATTTT. Protein sequence: CASSIDQGTGNTIYF.

This chain joins TRBV28 and TRBJ2-7, with a weak D call TRBD2 (7 bases). Per the germline V gene, CDR1 is MDHEN and CDR2 is SYDVKM. CDR3 length: 14 amino acids. V lost 6 bases, J lost 5 bases, and 17 bases lay in between. The CDR3 nucleotides are TGTGCCAGCAGATTAGGGGGGGCGCAGGACGAGCAGTACTTC. Protein product: CASRLGGAQDEQYF.